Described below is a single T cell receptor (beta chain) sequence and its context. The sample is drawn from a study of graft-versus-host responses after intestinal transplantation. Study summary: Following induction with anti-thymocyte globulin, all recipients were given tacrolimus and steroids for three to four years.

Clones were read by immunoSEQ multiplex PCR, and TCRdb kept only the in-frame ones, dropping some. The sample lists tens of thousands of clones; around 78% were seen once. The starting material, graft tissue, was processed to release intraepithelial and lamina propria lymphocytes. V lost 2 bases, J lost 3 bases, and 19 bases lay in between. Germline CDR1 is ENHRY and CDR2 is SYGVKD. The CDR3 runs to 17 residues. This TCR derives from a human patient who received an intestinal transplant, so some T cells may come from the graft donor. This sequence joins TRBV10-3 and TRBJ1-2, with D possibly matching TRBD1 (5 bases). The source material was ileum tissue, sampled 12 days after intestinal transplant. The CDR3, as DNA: TGTGCCATCAGTGAGCCCCGGCGGGACCCCGGGGACTATGGCTACACCTTC. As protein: CAISEPRRDPGDYGYTF.